A selection of T cell receptor beta chains follows, all from one sample in a study of cytomegalovirus exposure and HLA in healthy donors. Method: immunoSEQ multiplex PCR; TCRdb's copy keeps in-frame clones and lacks some. Of over 150,000 clones in the sample, less than 95% were seen once. The source material was PBMCs. The receptor source for this set is a woman aged 18-29 years in good health and CMV-seropositive. Both conserved end residues are trimmed from each CDR3. The size of a clone is reported for some rows only, either as once, few or many, or as a class for expanded clones.

size	V	J	CDR3
-	TRBV18	TRBJ2-3	ASSPPTGSPDTQY
-	TRBV5-1	TRBJ2-7	ASSHRTSSPTYEQY
-	TRBV9	TRBJ2-7	ASSVEEGGLSYEQY
-	TRBV4-1	TRBJ2-7	ASSLRSGGVSEQY
-	TRBV5-1	TRBJ2-7	ASSVGLAGVYEQY
few	TRBV18	TRBJ2-7	ASSPVVSTGLREQY
-	TRBV2	TRBJ2-3	ASRRGGNTDTQY
many	TRBV2	TRBJ2-7	ASSQGAREQY
-	TRBV5-8	TRBJ1-5	ASSQGAGNNQPQH
-	TRBV7-2	TRBJ2-7	ASSHDSSYEQY
-	TRBV7-3	TRBJ2-3	ASSLAGDADTQY
-	TRBV11-2	TRBJ2-4	ASSLGTEKFLAKNIQY
-	TRBV5-8	TRBJ2-1	ASSLDRSIGNEQF
-	TRBV5-1	TRBJ2-7	ASSLAAGTYEQY
-	TRBV4-1	TRBJ2-5	ASSQERDRGWETQY
-	TRBV25-1	TRBJ1-2	ASSESGTGANYGYT
once	TRBV15	TRBJ2-1	ATSRDPGTSAYNEQF
-	TRBV9	TRBJ2-1	ASSVVTSADYNEQF
-	TRBV7-9	TRBJ2-7	ASSPRGGEQY
once	TRBV6-1	TRBJ2-5	ATLGAGVKETQY
-	TRBV6-5	TRBJ1-1	ASSRQGTEAF
-	TRBV7-2	TRBJ2-1	ASSRLAGEYNEQF
once	TRBV6-1	TRBJ2-2	ASSQQGQNTGELF
-	TRBV6-1	TRBJ1-1	ASSENLGGTEAF
-	TRBV7-2	TRBJ1-2	ASSTAGVDYGYT
-	TRBV10-3	TRBJ2-7	AISDPGADSYEQY
-	TRBV7-2	TRBJ2-3	ASSLRQRDTQY
-	TRBV4-2	TRBJ1-4	ASSRSLGATNEKLF
few	TRBV6-5	TRBJ2-7	ASTIAGGPSYEQY
once	TRBV5-1	TRBJ2-3	ASSLGTGRPDTQY
-	TRBV4-1	TRBJ1-1	ASSRPGTGTEAF
-	TRBV6-1	TRBJ2-7	ASTELGLAGISYEQY
-	TRBV7-9	TRBJ2-7	ASSVGTGPYEQY
once	TRBV27	TRBJ2-5	ASRFTGYQETQY
-	TRBV28	TRBJ1-2	ASSLMTGLGYGYT
-	TRBV19	TRBJ2-3	ASSIGGYGDTQY
-	TRBV2	TRBJ1-6	ASSAAVSSYNSPLH
once	TRBV9	TRBJ2-5	ASSVGGTSGGIKETQY
-	TRBV2	TRBJ1-2	ASTRGAADGYT
-	TRBV18	TRBJ2-7	ASSPPSTGSGEQY
few	TRBV14	TRBJ1-2	ASSQETIPWAANYGYT
-	TRBV5-6	TRBJ1-2	ASSWRTGGFYGYT
-	TRBV9	TRBJ1-5	ASSVGGSTNQPQH
-	TRBV27	TRBJ2-1	ASSLPTYNEQF
-	TRBV10-3	TRBJ2-1	AISRGLAGGYNEQF
-	TRBV2	TRBJ2-2	ASRPGQGPGELF
-	TRBV28	TRBJ1-5	ASRIHLSNQPQH
-	TRBV19	TRBJ2-7	ASAAGGSSYEQY
-	TRBV29-1	TRBJ2-4	SVGSRDIQY
-	TRBV5-5	TRBJ1-5	ASSIRTGERPNSNQPQH
once	TRBV4-1	TRBJ2-3	ASSQEGSGGYTDTQY
-	TRBV10-2	TRBJ2-7	ASRNRGSSYEQY
-	TRBV6-5	TRBJ1-6	ASSYSSGVGSPLH
-	TRBV6-5	TRBJ2-6	ASRRRDPGANVLT
once	TRBV2	TRBJ2-5	ASREGLGETQY
-	TRBV27	TRBJ1-1	ACLSRDSRMAF
-	TRBV5-6	TRBJ2-1	ASSLGLAGAPEF
-	TRBV5-5	TRBJ1-2	ASSSPYGYT
-	TRBV7-6	TRBJ1-1	ASSLDGGKTEAF
-	TRBV6-4	TRBJ2-1	ASSEQLDGEQF